This T cell receptor beta chain stems from a study of T cells in Graves' hyperthyroidism and ophthalmopathy. V was clipped by 8 bases and J by 5 bases, with 13 bases between them. The CDR3 loop spans 13 amino acids. Germline CDR1 SNHLY, CDR2 FYNNEI. Amplification targeted TCR beta CDR3 regions from RNA transcripts. A set of HTBI primers served as the primers for a first-round RT-PCR of the TCR CDR3. TCRdb re-derived calls from the multiplex PCR reads in MiXCR, one entry per CDR3 protein. The sample contains approximately 330,000 distinct CDR3 sequences, 15% to 20% of which appear only once. This clonotype was observed many times. What it binds is not known. Study-wide results and limits: Separation of ophthalmopathy from stable hyperthyroidism was achieved by a 13 V-J model.

Sequences were obtained from blood. The clonotype was recovered from a woman aged 50 to 65 with Graves' hyperthyroidism. This rearrangement joins TRBV2 to TRBJ2-1, with D possibly TRBD2 on 5 matching bases. CDR3 nucleotide sequence: TGTGCCAGCTTCCAGCCTAGCCACAATGAGCAGTTCTTC. It encodes CASFQPSHNEQFF. The variable domain in full, completed from reference TRBV2 and TRBJ2-1, reads EPEVTQTPSHQVTQMGQEVILRCVPISNHLYFYWYRQILGQKVEFLVSFYNNEISEKSEIFDDQFSVERPDGSNFTLKIRSTKLEDSAMYFCASFQPSHNEQFFGPGTRLTVL.